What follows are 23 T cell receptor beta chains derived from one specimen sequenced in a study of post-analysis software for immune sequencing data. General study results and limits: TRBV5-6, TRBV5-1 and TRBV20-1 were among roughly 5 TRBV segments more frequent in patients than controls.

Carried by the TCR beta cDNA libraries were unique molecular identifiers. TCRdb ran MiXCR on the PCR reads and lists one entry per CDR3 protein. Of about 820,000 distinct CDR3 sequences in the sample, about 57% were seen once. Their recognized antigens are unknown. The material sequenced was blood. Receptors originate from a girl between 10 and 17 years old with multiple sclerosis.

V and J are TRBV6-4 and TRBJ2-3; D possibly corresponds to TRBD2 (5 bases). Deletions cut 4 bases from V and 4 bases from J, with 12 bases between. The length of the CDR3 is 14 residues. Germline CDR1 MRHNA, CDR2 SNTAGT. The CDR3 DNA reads TGTGCCAGCAGTGCCGGACTCCCGGCAGATACGCAGTATTTT. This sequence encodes CASSAGLPADTQYF.

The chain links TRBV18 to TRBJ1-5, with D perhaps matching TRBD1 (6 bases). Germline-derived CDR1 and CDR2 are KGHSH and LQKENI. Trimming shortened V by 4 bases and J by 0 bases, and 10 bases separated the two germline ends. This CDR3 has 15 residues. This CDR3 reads CASSLRDISNQPQHF. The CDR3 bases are TGTGCCAGCTCACTCCGGGACATTAGCAATCAGCCCCAGCATTTT.

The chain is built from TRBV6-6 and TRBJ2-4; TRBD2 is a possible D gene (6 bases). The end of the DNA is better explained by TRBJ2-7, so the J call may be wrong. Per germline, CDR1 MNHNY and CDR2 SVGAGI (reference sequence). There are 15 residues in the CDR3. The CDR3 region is CASSVPPGLKREQYF. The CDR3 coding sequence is TGTGCCAGCAGTGTCCCCCCCGGACTAAAGCGCGAGCAGTACTTC.

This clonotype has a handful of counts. CDR3 sequence (DNA): TGTGCCAGCTCACCACCTTGGAGCTCTGGGGCCAACGTCCTGACTTTC. Translation: CASSPPWSSGANVLTF. The chain joins TRBV18 to TRBJ2-6; D ambiguous. Trimming cost V 0 bases and J 0 bases, with 6 bases left between them. Germline V gives CDR1 KGHSH, CDR2 LQKENI. The CDR3 is made up of 16 amino acids.

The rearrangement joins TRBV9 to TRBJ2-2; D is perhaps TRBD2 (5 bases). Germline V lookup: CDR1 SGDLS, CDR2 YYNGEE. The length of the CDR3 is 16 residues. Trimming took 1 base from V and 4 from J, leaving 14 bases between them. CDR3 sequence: CASSVYWGEGTGELFF. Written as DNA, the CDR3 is TGTGCCAGCAGCGTATATTGGGGAGAGGGCACCGGGGAGCTGTTTTTT. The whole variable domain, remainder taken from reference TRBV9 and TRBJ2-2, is DSGVTQTPKHLITATGQRVTLRCSPRSGDLSVYWYQQSLDQGLQFLIQYYNGEERAKGNILERFSAQQFPDLHSELNLSSLELGDSALYFCASSVYWGEGTGELFFGEGSRLTVL.

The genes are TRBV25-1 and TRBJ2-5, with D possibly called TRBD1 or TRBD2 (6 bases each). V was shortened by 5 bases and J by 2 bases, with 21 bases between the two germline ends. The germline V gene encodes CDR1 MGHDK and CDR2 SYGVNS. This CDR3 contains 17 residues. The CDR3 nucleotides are TGTGCCAGCAGTTACTCCAGTCTCGGGGGCTCGCAAGAGACCCAGTACTTC. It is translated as CASSYSSLGGSQETQYF.

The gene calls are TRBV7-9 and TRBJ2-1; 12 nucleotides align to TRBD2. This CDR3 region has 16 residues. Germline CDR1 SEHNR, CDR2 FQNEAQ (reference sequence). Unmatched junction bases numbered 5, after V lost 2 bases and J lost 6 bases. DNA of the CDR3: TGTGCCAGCAGCTTAACACTAGCGGGGGGACCCAATGAGCAGTTCTTC. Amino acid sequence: CASSLTLAGGPNEQFF.

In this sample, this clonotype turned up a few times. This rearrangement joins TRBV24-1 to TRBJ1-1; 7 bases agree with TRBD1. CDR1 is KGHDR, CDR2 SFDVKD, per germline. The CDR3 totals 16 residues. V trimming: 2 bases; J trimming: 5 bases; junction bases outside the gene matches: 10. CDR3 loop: CATSDSPTGWLTEAFF. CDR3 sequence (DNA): TGTGCCACCAGTGATTCCCCGACAGGGTGGTTGACTGAAGCTTTCTTT.

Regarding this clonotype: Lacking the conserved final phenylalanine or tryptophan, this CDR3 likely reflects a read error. CDR3 DNA sequence: TGCGCCAGCAGCTTGGAAGGCCTTCAAGAGACCCAGTACGTC. It encodes CASSLEGLQETQYV. V and J are TRBV5-1 and TRBJ2-5; D ambiguous. Germline lookup yields CDR1 SGHRS and CDR2 YFSETQ. Trimming pared 0 bases from V and 2 bases from J, leaving 8 bases between. The CDR3 spans 14 residues.

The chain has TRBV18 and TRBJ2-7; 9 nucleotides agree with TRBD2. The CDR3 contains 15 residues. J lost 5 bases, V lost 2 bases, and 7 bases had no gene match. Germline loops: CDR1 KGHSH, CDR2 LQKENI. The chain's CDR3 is CASSPIAGGRNEQYF. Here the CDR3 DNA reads TGTGCCAGCTCACCAATCGCGGGAGGGCGCAACGAGCAGTACTTC.

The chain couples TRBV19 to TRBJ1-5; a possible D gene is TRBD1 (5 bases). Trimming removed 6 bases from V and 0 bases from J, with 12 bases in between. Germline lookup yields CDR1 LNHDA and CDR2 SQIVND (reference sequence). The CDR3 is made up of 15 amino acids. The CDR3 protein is CASSRGRSSNQPQHF. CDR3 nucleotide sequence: TGTGCCAGTAGCCGGGGACGTTCTAGCAATCAGCCCCAGCATTTT. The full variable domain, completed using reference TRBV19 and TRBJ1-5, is DGGITQSPKYLFRKEGQNVTLSCEQNLNHDAMYWYRQDPGQGLRLIYYSQIVNDFQKGDIAEGYSVSREKKESFPLTVTSAQKNPTAFYLCASSRGRSSNQPQHFGDGTRLSIL.

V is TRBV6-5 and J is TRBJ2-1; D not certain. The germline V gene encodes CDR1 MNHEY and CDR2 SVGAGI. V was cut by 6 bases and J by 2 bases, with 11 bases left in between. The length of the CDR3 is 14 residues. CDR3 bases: TGTGCCAGCAGGAGATTATCTACCTACAATGAGCAGTTCTTC. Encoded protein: CASRRLSTYNEQFF.

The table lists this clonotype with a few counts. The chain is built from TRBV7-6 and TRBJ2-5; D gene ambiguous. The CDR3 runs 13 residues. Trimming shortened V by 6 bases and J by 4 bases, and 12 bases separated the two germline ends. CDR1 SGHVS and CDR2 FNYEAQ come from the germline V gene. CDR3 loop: CASSPDKPETQYF. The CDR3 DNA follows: TGTGCCAGCAGTCCCGACAAGCCAGAGACCCAGTACTTC.

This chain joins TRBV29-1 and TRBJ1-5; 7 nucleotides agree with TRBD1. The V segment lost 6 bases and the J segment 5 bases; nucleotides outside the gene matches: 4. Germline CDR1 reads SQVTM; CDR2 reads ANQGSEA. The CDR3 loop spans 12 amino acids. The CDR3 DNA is TGCAGCGTCGACAGGGACGATCAGCCCCAGCATTTT. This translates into CSVDRDDQPQHF.

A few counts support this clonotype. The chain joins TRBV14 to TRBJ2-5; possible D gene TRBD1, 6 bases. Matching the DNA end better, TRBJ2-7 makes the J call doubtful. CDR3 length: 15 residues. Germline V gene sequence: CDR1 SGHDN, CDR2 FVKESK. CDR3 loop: CASSQADSQLYEQYF. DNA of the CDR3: TGTGCCAGCAGCCAAGCGGACAGTCAACTTTACGAGCAGTACTTC.

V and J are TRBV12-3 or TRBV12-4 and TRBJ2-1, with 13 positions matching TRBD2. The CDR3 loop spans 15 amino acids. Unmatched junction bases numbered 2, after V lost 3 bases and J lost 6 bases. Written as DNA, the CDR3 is TGTGCCAGCAGTTTCGGACTAGCGGGAGCCAATGAGCAGTTCTTC. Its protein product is CASSFGLAGANEQFF.

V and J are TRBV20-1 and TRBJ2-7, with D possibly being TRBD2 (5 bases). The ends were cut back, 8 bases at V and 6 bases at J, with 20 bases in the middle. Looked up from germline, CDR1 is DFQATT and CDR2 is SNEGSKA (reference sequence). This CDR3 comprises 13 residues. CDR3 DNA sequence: TGCAGTACGACGGGGAATAGCGACTGCGAGCAGTACTTC. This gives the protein CSTTGNSDCEQYF.

The CDR3 sequence: CASSSTGAGSGELFF. CDR3 bases: TGCGCCAGCAGCTCGACAGGGGCGGGATCCGGGGAGCTGTTTTTT. The chain couples TRBV5-1 to TRBJ2-2; 8 bases map to TRBD1. Germline assignment: CDR1 SGHRS and CDR2 YFSETQ. J gave up 6 bases and V 3 bases, and 7 bases lay outside the gene matches. The CDR3 is made up of 15 amino acids.

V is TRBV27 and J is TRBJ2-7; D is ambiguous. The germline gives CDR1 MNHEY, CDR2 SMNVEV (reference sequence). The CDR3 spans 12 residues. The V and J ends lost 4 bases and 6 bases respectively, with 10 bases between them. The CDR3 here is CASSYLYGEQYF. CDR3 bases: TGTGCCAGCAGTTATCTTTATGGCGAGCAGTACTTC.

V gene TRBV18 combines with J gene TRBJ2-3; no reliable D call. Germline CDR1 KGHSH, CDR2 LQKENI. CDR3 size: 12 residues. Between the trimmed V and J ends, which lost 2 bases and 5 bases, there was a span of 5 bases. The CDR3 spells CASSPKEDTQYF. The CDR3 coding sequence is TGTGCCAGCTCACCAAAGGAAGATACGCAGTATTTT.

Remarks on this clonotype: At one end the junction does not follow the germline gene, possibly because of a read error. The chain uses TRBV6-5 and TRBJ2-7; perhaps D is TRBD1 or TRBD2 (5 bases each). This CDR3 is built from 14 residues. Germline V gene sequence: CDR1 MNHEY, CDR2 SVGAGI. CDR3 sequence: CASRPGTDPYEQYF. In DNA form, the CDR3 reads TGTGCCAGCAGGCCCGGGACGGACCCCTACGAGCAGTATTTC.

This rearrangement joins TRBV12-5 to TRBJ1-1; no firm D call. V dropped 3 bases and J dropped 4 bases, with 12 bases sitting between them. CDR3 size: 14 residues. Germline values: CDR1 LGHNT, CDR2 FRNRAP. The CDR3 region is CASGFASSGTEAFF. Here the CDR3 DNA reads TGTGCTAGTGGTTTTGCTTCCTCCGGCACTGAAGCTTTCTTT.

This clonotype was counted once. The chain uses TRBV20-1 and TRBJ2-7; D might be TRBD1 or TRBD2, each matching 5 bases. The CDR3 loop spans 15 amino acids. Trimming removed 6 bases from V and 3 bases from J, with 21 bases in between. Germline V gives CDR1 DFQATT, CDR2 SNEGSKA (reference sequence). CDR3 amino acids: CSAEGPGPTNYEQYF. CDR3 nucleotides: TGCAGTGCAGAGGGTCCGGGGCCGACCAACTACGAGCAGTACTTC.